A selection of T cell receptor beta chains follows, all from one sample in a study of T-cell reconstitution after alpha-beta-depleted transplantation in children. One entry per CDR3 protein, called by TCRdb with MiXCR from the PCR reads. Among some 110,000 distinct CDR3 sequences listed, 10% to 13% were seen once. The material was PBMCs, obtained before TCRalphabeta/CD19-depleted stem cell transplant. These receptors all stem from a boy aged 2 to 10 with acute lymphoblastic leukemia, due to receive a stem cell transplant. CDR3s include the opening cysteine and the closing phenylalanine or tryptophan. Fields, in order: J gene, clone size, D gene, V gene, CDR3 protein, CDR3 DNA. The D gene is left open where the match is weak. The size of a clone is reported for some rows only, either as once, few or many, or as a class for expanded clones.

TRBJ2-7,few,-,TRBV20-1,CSARQGLPYEQYF,TGCAGTGCTAGACAGGGGCTCCCCTACGAGCAGTACTTC
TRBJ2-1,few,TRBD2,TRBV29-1,CSVDARTSEYNEQFF,TGCAGCGTTGATGCCCGGACTAGCGAATACAATGAGCAGTTCTTC
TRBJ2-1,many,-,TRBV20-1,CSASPTGLDYNEQFF,TGCAGTGCTAGTCCGACGGGACTCGACTACAATGAGCAGTTCTTC
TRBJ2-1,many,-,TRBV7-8,CASAGEAGNNEQFF,TGTGCCAGCGCCGGAGAGGCAGGGAACAATGAGCAGTTCTTC
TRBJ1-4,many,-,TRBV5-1,CASSLEANEKLFF,TGCGCCAGCAGCTTGGAGGCTAATGAAAAACTGTTTTTT
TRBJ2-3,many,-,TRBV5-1,CASSLYQGMADTQYF,TGCGCCAGCAGCTTGTATCAGGGGATGGCAGATACGCAGTATTTT
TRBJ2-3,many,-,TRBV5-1,CASSFRLTDTQYF,TGCGCCAGCAGCTTCCGACTCACAGATACGCAGTATTTT
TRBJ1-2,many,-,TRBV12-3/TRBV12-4,CASVRTNYGYTF,TGTGCCAGCGTCCGAACTAACTATGGCTACACCTTC
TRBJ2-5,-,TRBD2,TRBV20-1,CSGELETGSGRARETQYF,TGCAGTGGGGAACTCGAGACGGGTAGCGGGAGGGCCCGCGAGACCCAGTACTTC
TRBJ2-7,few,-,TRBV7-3,CASSPAGRAEQYF,TGTGCCAGCAGCCCTGCAGGGCGTGCCGAGCAGTACTTC
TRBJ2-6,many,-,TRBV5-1,CASSLQGGASGANVLTF,TGCGCCAGCAGCCTACAAGGAGGGGCCTCTGGGGCCAACGTCCTGACTTTC
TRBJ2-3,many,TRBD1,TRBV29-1,CSVTYRGYTDTQYF,TGCAGCGTTACTTACAGGGGATACACAGATACGCAGTATTTT
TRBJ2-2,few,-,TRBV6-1,CASRKAGQNTGELFF,TGTGCCAGCAGGAAGGCGGGACAGAACACCGGGGAGCTGTTTTTT
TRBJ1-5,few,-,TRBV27,CASSLDRPGKQPQHF,TGTGCCAGCAGTTTAGATCGGCCAGGGAAGCAGCCCCAGCATTTT
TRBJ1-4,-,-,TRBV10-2,CASSEKVATNEKLFF,TGCGCCAGCAGTGAAAAGGTTGCAACTAATGAAAAACTGTTTTTT
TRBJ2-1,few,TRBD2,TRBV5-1,CASSGNTPGGRVDEQFF,TGCGCCAGCAGCGGAAATACTCCTGGCGGGAGGGTCGATGAGCAGTTCTTC
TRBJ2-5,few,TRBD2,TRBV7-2,CASSTDSGGETQYF,TGTGCCAGCAGCACCGATAGCGGGGGGGAGACCCAGTACTTC
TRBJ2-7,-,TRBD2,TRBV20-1,CSARDLGGSSYEQYF,TGCAGTGCTAGAGATCTTGGCGGGAGTTCCTACGAGCAGTACTTC
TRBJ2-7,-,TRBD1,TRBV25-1,CASSFGTGGYEQYF,TGTGCCAGCAGTTTTGGGACAGGGGGCTACGAGCAGTACTTC
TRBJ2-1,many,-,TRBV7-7,CASSSDTYNEQFF,TGTGCCAGCAGCTCTGATACGTACAATGAGCAGTTCTTC
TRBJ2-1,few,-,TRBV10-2,CASSEVGISYNEQFF,TGCGCCAGCAGTGAGGTAGGGATCTCCTACAATGAGCAGTTCTTC
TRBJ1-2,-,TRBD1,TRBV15,CATSRDGQGIGYTF,TGTGCCACCAGCAGAGATGGACAGGGCATCGGCTACACCTTC
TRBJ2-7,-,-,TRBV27,CASSRRGGLSSYEQYF,TGTGCCAGCTCCCGGCGAGGGGGGTTAAGCTCCTACGAGCAGTACTTC
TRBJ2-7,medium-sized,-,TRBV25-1,CASVGQSSYEQYF,TGTGCCAGCGTGGGGCAGAGCTCCTACGAGCAGTACTTC
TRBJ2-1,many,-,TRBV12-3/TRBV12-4,CASSLGGLTSNEQFF,TGTGCCAGCAGTTTAGGAGGACTCACTTCCAATGAGCAGTTCTTC
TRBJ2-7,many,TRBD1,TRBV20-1,CSARDVDRGWGGQYF,TGCAGTGCTAGAGACGTGGACAGGGGATGGGGCGGGCAGTACTTC
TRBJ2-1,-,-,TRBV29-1,CSVGGGESSYNEQFF,TGCAGCGTTGGAGGTGGGGAAAGCTCCTACAATGAGCAGTTCTTC
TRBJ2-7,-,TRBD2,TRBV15,CATTDGLAGSYEQYF,TGTGCCACCACCGACGGACTAGCGGGCTCCTACGAGCAGTACTTC
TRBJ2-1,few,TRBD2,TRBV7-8,CASRAPGGNEQFF,TGTGCCAGCAGGGCACCGGGGGGCAATGAGCAGTTCTTC
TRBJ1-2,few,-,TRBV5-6,CASSLRRSSPGYTF,TGTGCCAGCAGCTTGCGGCGCAGCTCGCCCGGCTACACCTTC
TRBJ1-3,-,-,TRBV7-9,CASSLPAGNTIYF,TGTGCCAGCAGTCTTCCCGCTGGAAACACCATATATTTT
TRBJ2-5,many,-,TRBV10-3,CAISGTPRGETQYF,TGTGCCATCAGCGGGACTCCCCGGGGGGAGACCCAGTACTTC
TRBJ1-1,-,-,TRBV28,CASSFSRNTEAFF,TGTGCCAGCAGTTTTAGTAGGAACACTGAAGCTTTCTTT
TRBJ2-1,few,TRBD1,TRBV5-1,CASSLGRGHNEQFF,TGCGCCAGCAGCTTGGGCAGGGGGCACAATGAGCAGTTCTTC
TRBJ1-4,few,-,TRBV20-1,CSASLVTGPANEKLFF,TGCAGTGCTTCCTTGGTCACGGGACCGGCGAATGAAAAACTGTTTTTT
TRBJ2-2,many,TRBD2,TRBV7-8,CASSRGRDGAGELFF,TGTGCCAGCAGCCGGGGGAGGGACGGGGCCGGGGAGCTGTTTTTT
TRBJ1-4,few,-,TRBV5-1,CASSLEPF,TGCGCCAGCAGCTTGGAACCCTTT
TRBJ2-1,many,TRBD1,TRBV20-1,CSAEDRGPVPKQFF,TGCAGTGCTGAGGACAGGGGGCCAGTTCCTAAGCAGTTCTTC
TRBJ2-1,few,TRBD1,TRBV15,CATSRDPGQGFEQFF,TGTGCCACCAGCAGAGACCCCGGACAGGGGTTTGAGCAGTTCTTC
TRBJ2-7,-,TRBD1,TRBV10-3,CAISDVGDRNYEQYF,TGTGCCATCAGTGACGTAGGGGACAGAAACTACGAGCAGTACTTC
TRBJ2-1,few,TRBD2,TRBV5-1,CASSDGTSGYNEQFF,TGCGCCAGCAGCGACGGGACTAGCGGGTACAATGAGCAGTTCTTC
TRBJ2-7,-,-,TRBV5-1,CASSLQSSYEQYF,TGCGCCAGCAGCTTACAGAGCTCCTACGAGCAGTACTTC
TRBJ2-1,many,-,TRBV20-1,CSASITVGNEQFF,TGCAGTGCTAGTATAACAGTGGGCAATGAGCAGTTCTTC
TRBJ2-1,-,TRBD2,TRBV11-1,CASSLNNQRLAGELNEQFF,TGTGCCAGCAGCTTAAATAACCAAAGACTAGCGGGAGAGTTAAATGAGCAGTTCTTC
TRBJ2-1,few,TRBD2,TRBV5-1,CASSLSTSASYNEQFF,TGCGCCAGCAGCCTATCTACTAGCGCCTCCTACAATGAGCAGTTCTTC
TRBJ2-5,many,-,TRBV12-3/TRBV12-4,CASSFRGRHLRGETQYF,TGTGCCAGCAGTTTCAGGGGTCGACATTTGAGGGGAGAGACCCAGTACTTC
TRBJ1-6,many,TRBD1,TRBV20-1,CSARQGQGSSPLHF,TGCAGTGCTAGACAAGGACAGGGGAGTTCACCCCTCCACTTT
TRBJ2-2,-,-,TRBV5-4,CASSLSAGVTGGLFF,TGTGCCAGCAGCTTGAGTGCAGGGGTGACCGGGGGGCTGTTTTTT
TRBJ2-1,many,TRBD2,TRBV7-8,CASSPGLAVSSYNEQFF,TGTGCCAGCAGCCCAGGACTAGCGGTCAGCTCCTACAATGAGCAGTTCTTC